These 11 T cell receptor beta chains were all obtained from the same sample, sequenced in a study of shared clonotypes between healthy human individuals. The table came from immunoSEQ multiplex PCR; TCRdb's copy has only in-frame clones and leaves some out. This sample carries about 980,000 clones, approximately 76% of them seen once, and the ten largest clones take 1.5%. The sequenced sample consisted of memory CD4+ T cells sorted from blood. As to subset: CD45RA-negative fraction. The source of these receptors is a man between 18 and 29 years old in good health.

The rearrangement joins TRBV7-2 to TRBJ1-5; 11 positions match TRBD1. The CDR3 spans 14 residues. V shed 4 bases, J shed 7 bases, and the junction held 3 bases outside the gene matches. Germline V lookup: CDR1 SGHTA, CDR2 FQGNSA. The CDR3 sequence: CASSWDRGGQPQHF. Here the CDR3 DNA reads TGTGCCAGCAGCTGGGACAGGGGGGGACAGCCCCAGCATTTT.

V and J are TRBV5-4 and TRBJ2-7; TRBD1 agrees at 7 bases. The trim removed 5 bases at V and 7 bases at J, leaving 15 bases unmatched. Germline loops: CDR1 SGHNT, CDR2 YYREEE (reference sequence). The CDR3 is 15 residues long. CDR3 amino acids: CASRNTGAGVWEQYF. The DNA for the CDR3 is TGTGCCAGCAGGAACACAGGGGCAGGGGTTTGGGAGCAGTACTTC. The full variable domain, in which reference TRBV5-4 and TRBJ2-7 provide the parts outside the CDR3, is ETGVTQSPTHLIKTRGQQVTLRCSSQSGHNTVSWYQQALGQGPQFIFQYYREEENGRGNFPPRFSGLQFPNYSSELNVNALELDDSALYLCASRNTGAGVWEQYFGPGTRLTVT.

V is TRBV5-1 and J is TRBJ2-1; 7 nucleotides agree with TRBD1. Germline assignment: CDR1 SGHRS and CDR2 YFSETQ. There are 12 residues in the CDR3. V was pared by 4 bases and J by 15 bases, with 10 bases of the junction left unmatched. CDR3 sequence (DNA): TGCGCCAGCAGCCTCGACAGGGTCCGGGTGTTCTTC. Translation: CASSLDRVRVFF.

The rearrangement joins TRBV10-3 to TRBJ1-2; weak D call: TRBD1 (6 bases). CDR3 length equals 18 residues. Germline values: CDR1 ENHRY, CDR2 SYGVKD. Between the trimmed V and J ends, which lost 10 bases and 1 base, there was a span of 28 bases. The CDR3 nucleotides are TGTGCCACACAAGGCCCAAAAAGTGGGGGCCCAGTTAACTATGGCTACACCTTC. Protein product: CATQGPKSGGPVNYGYTF.

This clone has only a few counts. This chain joins TRBV5-1 and TRBJ2-7, with 8 bases that match TRBD1. The CDR3 is made up of 15 amino acids. Germline values: CDR1 SGHRS, CDR2 YFSETQ. After removal of 0 bases from V and 5 bases from J, the junction contained 7 bases not matched to a gene. CDR3 in amino acids: CASSLAGQGAHEQYF. CDR3 DNA sequence: TGCGCCAGCAGCTTGGCCGGGCAGGGGGCGCACGAGCAGTACTTC.

In its sample, this clone was seen many times. The chain uses TRBV30 and TRBJ1-1, with D perhaps TRBD1 (5 bases). Per the germline V gene, CDR1 is GTSNPN and CDR2 is SVGIG (reference sequence). This CDR3 contains 11 residues. The CDR3 loop is CAGVGGAEAFF. CDR3 DNA: TGTGCGGGAGTCGGGGGAGCTGAAGCTTTCTTT. The full variable domain, rest sourced from reference TRBV30 and TRBJ1-1, is SQTIHQWPATLVQPVGSPLSLECTVEGTSNPNLYWYRQAAGRGLQLLFYSVGIGQISSEVPQNLSASRPQDRQFILSSKKLLLSDSGFYLCAGVGGAEAFFGQGTRLTVV.

For this clone: Other DNA sequences in this specimen translate into the identical CDR3. The chain recombines TRBV7-2 with TRBJ1-2, with D hard to call. CDR3 length: 12 amino acids. In germline, CDR1 is SGHTA, CDR2 FQGNSA. Trimming took off 0 bases at V and 1 base at J, with 0 bases between the two ends. CDR3 protein: CASSLANYGYTF. The CDR3 coding sequence is TGTGCCAGCAGCTTAGCTAACTATGGCTACACCTTC.

The genes are TRBV28 and TRBJ1-5, with D perhaps matching TRBD1 (5 bases). The CDR3 has 16 residues. CDR1 and CDR2 from the germline V gene are MDHEN and SYDVKM. The V gene lost 3 bases and the J gene lost 5 bases, with 17 bases spanning the gap. CDR3 DNA sequence: TGTGCCAGCAGTTTGTTGGGGGGGTCGGACCATCAGCCCCAGCATTTT. Protein sequence: CASSLLGGSDHQPQHF.

The chain uses TRBV7-2 and TRBJ2-1; 7 bases agree with TRBD1. The CDR3 consists of 15 residues. Looked up from germline, CDR1 is SGHTA and CDR2 is FQGNSA. V gave up 5 bases and J gave up 7 bases; unmatched junction bases: 11. CDR3 nucleotides: TGTGCCAGCAGCAATCCGGGACAGCATTATAATGAGCAGTTCTTC. Translating it yields CASSNPGQHYNEQFF.

The chain is built from TRBV30 and TRBJ2-7, with no clear D. CDR1 and CDR2 from the germline V gene are GTSNPN and SVGIG (reference sequence). The V end lost 3 bases, the J end lost 4 bases, and 10 bases lay between the germline ends. This CDR3 comprises 12 residues. This chain's CDR3 is CAWSAFRYEQYF. The DNA of the CDR3 is TGTGCCTGGAGCGCCTTCAGGTACGAGCAGTACTTC.

This chain links TRBV27 with TRBJ1-6; the match to TRBD1 covers 7 bases. There are 15 residues in the CDR3. Germline lookup yields CDR1 MNHEY and CDR2 SMNVEV (reference sequence). V lost 5 bases to trimming and J lost 5 bases; unmatched junction nucleotides: 6. CDR3 DNA: TGTGCCAGCAGTACCGGACAGGAAAATAATTCACCCCTCCACTTT. It is translated as CASSTGQENNSPLHF.